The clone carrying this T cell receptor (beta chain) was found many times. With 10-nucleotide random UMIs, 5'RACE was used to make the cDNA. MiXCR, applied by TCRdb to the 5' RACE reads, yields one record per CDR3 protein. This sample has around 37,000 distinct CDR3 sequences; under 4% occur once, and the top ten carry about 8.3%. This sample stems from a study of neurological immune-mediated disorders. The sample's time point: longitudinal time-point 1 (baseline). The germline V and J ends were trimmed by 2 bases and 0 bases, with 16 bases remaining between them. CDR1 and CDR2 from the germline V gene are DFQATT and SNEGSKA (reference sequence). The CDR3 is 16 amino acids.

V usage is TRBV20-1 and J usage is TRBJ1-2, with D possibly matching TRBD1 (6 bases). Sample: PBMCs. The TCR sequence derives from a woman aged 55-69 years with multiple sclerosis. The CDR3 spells CSARIPGAGTNYGYTF. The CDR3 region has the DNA TGCAGTGCTAGAATCCCAGGGGCGGGAACTAACTATGGCTACACCTTC.